The 23 T cell receptor beta chains presented below share a single source sample, sequenced in a study of T cell responses to AZD1222 COVID-19 vaccine. The repertoire was sequenced with immunoSEQ multiplex PCR; TCRdb's copy has only in-frame clones and lacks some. The sample shows tens of thousands of clones, roughly 84% of them seen only once. Sequenced material: peripheral blood, taken on day 0 of AZD1222 vaccination. The receptors stem from an adult in good health.

The CDR3: CARPPGPENTGELFF. CDR3 nucleotide sequence: TGTGCCAGGCCACCGGGACCCGAGAACACCGGGGAGCTGTTTTTT. The chain has TRBV7-2 and TRBJ2-2, with D perhaps assigned TRBD1 or TRBD2 (5 bases each). The germline gives CDR1 SGHTA, CDR2 FQGNSA. This CDR3 contains 15 residues. Trimming removed 9 bases from V and 1 base from J, with 15 bases in between. The full variable domain, in which reference TRBV7-2 and TRBJ2-2 provide the parts outside the CDR3, is GAGVSQSPSNKVTEKGKDVELRCDPISGHTALYWYRQSLGQGLEFLIYFQGNSAPDKSGLPSDRFSAERTGGSVSTLTIQRTQQEDSAVYLCARPPGPENTGELFFGEGSRLTVL.

Here the CDR3 DNA reads TGTGCCAGCAGCCAAGTAATGGGGAGGCGGACCGGGGAGCTGTTTTTT. Its translation is CASSQVMGRRTGELFF. The rearrangement uses TRBV3-1 (or the pseudogene TRBV3-2) and TRBJ2-2, with D possibly TRBD2 on 6 matching bases. CDR1 LGHDT and CDR2 YNNKEL come from the germline V gene (reference sequence). V lost 1 base and J 5 bases, leaving 14 bases between the germline ends. This CDR3 contains 16 residues.

This chain links TRBV13 with TRBJ1-1, with D perhaps TRBD1 (5 bases). The CDR3 length is 13 residues. The germline V and J ends were trimmed by 3 bases and 4 bases, with 9 bases remaining between them. Germline values: CDR1 PRHDT, CDR2 FYEKMQ (reference sequence). CDR3 protein: CASSFGGGTEAFF. The CDR3 DNA reads TGTGCCAGCAGCTTCGGGGGAGGCACTGAAGCTTTCTTT.

The chain combines TRBV7-2 with TRBJ2-1; D might be TRBD1 or TRBD2, each matching 5 bases. Germline-derived CDR1 and CDR2 are SGHTA and FQGNSA. V gave up 2 bases and J gave up 2 bases, with 10 bases separating them. The CDR3 is 15 residues long. CDR3 sequence: CASSLSGDPYNEQFF. CDR3 coding DNA: TGTGCCAGCAGCTTATCCGGGGACCCCTACAATGAGCAGTTCTTC.

The chain combines TRBV30 with TRBJ1-4; tentative D call: TRBD1 (5 bases). CDR1 GTSNPN and CDR2 SVGIG come from the germline V gene (reference sequence). The ends were cut back, 2 bases at V and 3 bases at J, with 16 bases in the middle. This CDR3 has 16 residues. The CDR3 DNA is TGTGCCTGGAGTCCACGGGGGTTTTCGGCTAATGAAAAACTGTTTTTT. Translated: CAWSPRGFSANEKLFF.

The rearrangement joins TRBV19 to TRBJ1-4; TRBD1 matches 7 bases. CDR3 length: 15 amino acids. The ends lost 5 bases at V and 4 bases at J; junction bases unmatched: 7. The V gene's germline CDR1 is LNHDA and CDR2 SQIVND (reference sequence). DNA of the CDR3: TGTGCCAGTAGTCCTTCCAGGGGGGGTAATGAAAAACTGTTTTTT. Its protein is CASSPSRGGNEKLFF.

This sequence joins TRBV4-1 and TRBJ2-1; D may be TRBD1 (5 bases). Per the germline V gene, CDR1 is MGHRA and CDR2 is YSYEKL. V shed 3 bases and J shed 15 bases, with 18 bases lying between them. This CDR3 contains 13 residues. In DNA form, the CDR3 reads TGCGCCAGCAGCCAGACAGACAATGAGGTGCGGTTCTTC. Translation: CASSQTDNEVRFF.

This chain uses TRBV21-1 with TRBJ2-3; the table's D call, TRBD1, has no DNA check behind it. TRBV21-1 is flagged as a pseudogene. This CDR3 has 21 amino acids. In DNA form, the CDR3 reads TGTGCCAGCAGCAAAGGTAGTGGCAGGGGAGACATGCCCGCACTTACAGATACGCAGTATTTT. Translation gives CASSKGSGRGDMPALTDTQYF.

The CDR3 is CASSYLSQFGEQYF. The CDR3 bases are TGTGCCAGCAGCTACCTAAGTCAGTTCGGCGAGCAGTACTTC. The chain uses TRBV11-2 and TRBJ2-7; D is undetermined. CDR1 and CDR2 (germline): SGHAT, FQNNGV. V dropped 4 bases and J dropped 6 bases, with 16 bases sitting between them. The CDR3 has 14 amino acids.

The chain uses TRBV7-9 and TRBJ2-1; the D gene is possibly TRBD2 (5 bases). The CDR3 spans 15 residues. Between the trimmed V and J ends, which lost 2 bases and 0 bases, there was a span of 8 bases. CDR1 and CDR2 from the germline V gene are SEHNR and FQNEAQ (reference sequence). The CDR3 nucleotides are TGTGCCAGCAGCTTAATGGGGAGCTCCTACAATGAGCAGTTCTTC. Its translation is CASSLMGSSYNEQFF.

With respect to this clone: This sample includes further DNA sequences coding for the same CDR3. The genes are TRBV29-1 and TRBJ1-1, with no clear D. Germline V CDR1 and CDR2: SQVTM, ANQGSEA. The germline V and J ends were trimmed by 4 bases and 0 bases, with 15 bases remaining between them. The CDR3 loop spans 15 amino acids. CDR3 DNA sequence: TGCAGCGTTGCCCCCGGCTGGGGTATGAACACTGAAGCTTTCTTT. Amino acid sequence: CSVAPGWGMNTEAFF.

The chain has TRBV7-2 and TRBJ2-7, with 13 bases aligning to TRBD2. The CDR3 is 15 residues long. J lost 3 bases, V lost 2 bases, and 1 base had no gene match. Looked up from germline, CDR1 is SGHTA and CDR2 is FQGNSA. The DNA of the CDR3 is TGTGCCAGCAGCTTACGGACTAGCGGGAGCTACGAGCAGTACTTC. The encoded protein is CASSLRTSGSYEQYF. Looking up the rest from reference TRBV7-2 and TRBJ2-7 gives the full variable domain: GAGVSQSPSNKVTEKGKDVELRCDPISGHTALYWYRQSLGQGLEFLIYFQGNSAPDKSGLPSDRFSAERTGGSVSTLTIQRTQQEDSAVYLCASSLRTSGSYEQYFGPGTRLTVT.

This chain connects TRBV12-3 or TRBV12-4 to TRBJ2-5; 7 bases line up with TRBD1. The length of the CDR3 is 12 residues. After removal of 6 bases from V and 8 bases from J, the junction contained 6 bases not matched to a gene. CDR3 sequence reads: CASSRDSLTQYF. CDR3 in DNA: TGTGCCAGCAGCCGGGACAGCCTCACCCAGTACTTC.

V is TRBV7-6 and J is TRBJ2-7; TRBD2 aligns across 7 bases. The CDR3 is made up of 16 amino acids. Germline assignment: CDR1 SGHVS and CDR2 FNYEAQ. V gave up 6 bases and J gave up 5 bases; unmatched junction bases: 16. CDR3 protein: CASSLGGGRSLDEQYF. DNA for the CDR3: TGTGCCAGCAGTCTCGGCGGGGGACGGTCTCTTGACGAGCAGTACTTC.

This clone has a handful of counts. The chain joins TRBV19 to TRBJ1-1; D possibly corresponds to TRBD1 (5 bases). CDR1 and CDR2 (germline): LNHDA, SQIVND (reference sequence). Trimming removed 3 bases from V and 10 bases from J, with 15 bases in between. The length of the CDR3 is 13 residues. The CDR3 nucleotides are TGTGCCAGTAGTATTCGGGGACTGCCGGGAGCTTTCTTT. This sequence encodes CASSIRGLPGAFF.

This clone was seen more than once but under ten times. The chain combines TRBV4-2 with TRBJ2-5; 11 nucleotides agree with TRBD2. J gave up 5 bases and V 4 bases, and 6 bases lay outside the gene matches. The length of the CDR3 is 15 residues. From germline, CDR1 is LGHNA and CDR2 YNFKEQ. CDR3 sequence reads: CASSPVAGGPETQYF. The CDR3 nucleotides are TGTGCCAGCAGCCCGGTAGCGGGGGGGCCGGAGACCCAGTACTTC.

The chain employs TRBV29-1 and TRBJ2-2; 8 nucleotides agree with TRBD1. With 7 bases clipped from V and 4 bases from J, the junction kept 8 bases outside the gene matches. Germline CDR1 is SQVTM and CDR2 is ANQGSEA. CDR3 size: 14 residues. The CDR3 loop reads CSARGPLATGELFF. The CDR3 nucleotides read TGCAGCGCCAGGGGGCCCCTAGCCACCGGGGAGCTGTTTTTT.

The chain couples TRBV25-1 to TRBJ2-2; 7 bases fit TRBD1. Germline CDR1 is MGHDK and CDR2 is SYGVNS. The CDR3 is made up of 14 amino acids. The V gene end was trimmed by 5 bases and the J gene end by 3 bases; junction bases not matched to a gene: 3. CDR3 in DNA: TGTGCCAGCAGTCTCGACAGGGACACCGGGGAGCTGTTTTTT. Encoded protein: CASSLDRDTGELFF.

The chain has TRBV5-1 and TRBJ2-6; 11 positions match TRBD1. This CDR3 region has 18 residues. Germline CDR1 and CDR2: SGHRS and YFSETQ. V gave up 1 base and J gave up 0 bases; unmatched junction bases: 3. This chain's CDR3 is CASSLTGQGGSGANVLTF. The CDR3 nucleotides are TGCGCCAGCAGCTTGACGGGACAGGGGGGCTCTGGGGCCAACGTCCTGACTTTC.

The rearrangement links TRBV7-2 to TRBJ2-1, with 7 nucleotides matching TRBD1. The CDR3 contains 15 residues. Germline V gene data show CDR1 as SGHTA and CDR2 as FQGNSA. V dropped 5 bases and J dropped 4; count of bases not matched to a gene: 8. CDR3 in DNA: TGTGCCAGCAGCCCACCGGGACAGATTTACAATGAGCAGTTCTTC. Translating gives CASSPPGQIYNEQFF.

The J gene is TRBJ2-3, the V gene TRBV4-3; no definite D call. Germline CDR1 LGHNA, CDR2 YSLEER. Trimming removed 1 base from V and 3 bases from J, with 14 bases in between. The CDR3 covers 16 residues. CDR3 nucleotides: TGCGCCAGCAGCCAAGTTATGACTGCAGCAACAGATACGCAGTATTTT. Protein product: CASSQVMTAATDTQYF.

This chain uses TRBV11-1 with TRBJ2-1, with D perhaps TRBD1 (6 bases). V was clipped by 3 bases and J by 7 bases, with 13 bases between them. CDR1 is SGHAT and CDR2 is FQDESV in the germline V gene (reference sequence). There are 14 residues in the CDR3. The DNA of the CDR3 is TGTGCCAGCAGCTTCGGCGTCAGGGGTAATGAGCAGTTCTTC. It specifies CASSFGVRGNEQFF.

The chain joins TRBV3-1 (or the pseudogene TRBV3-2) to TRBJ1-1; D is perhaps TRBD1 (5 bases). Germline V gives CDR1 LGHDT, CDR2 YNNKEL (reference sequence). This CDR3 is 15 amino acids long. The germline V and J ends were trimmed by 5 bases and 3 bases, with 16 bases remaining between them. CDR3 bases: TGTGCCAGCAGCTTTGCAGGGTTGGGAGACACTGAAGCTTTCTTT. This codes for CASSFAGLGDTEAFF.